The T cell receptor beta chain under discussion was sequenced for a study of sequential checkpoint blockade in melanoma. Across the study: Arm A got nivolumab then ipilimumab; arm B the reverse, 1:1.

Documented treatment: randomized to nivolumab then ipilimumab (arm A) or the reverse (arm B). This clone was picked up a small number of times. CDR3 size: 14 residues. J lost 4 bases, V lost 3 bases, and 4 bases had no gene match. Germline lookup yields CDR1 SGDLS and CDR2 YYNGEE. Here immunoSEQ multiplex PCR was the method, and the copy in TCRdb shows in-frame clones only, minus some. Of around 9,000 clones in the sample, 57% were seen once. This rearrangement joins TRBV9 to TRBJ2-1, with 7 bases matching TRBD2. The starting material was CD8+ T cells sorted from blood (inferred from file names), obtained from a patient given nivolumab and ipilimumab in sequence. The TCR was taken from a human donor with melanoma. CDR3 nucleotide sequence: TGTGCCAGCAGCGCGGGAGGTTCGTACAATGAGCAGTTCTTC. It codes for CASSAGGSYNEQFF.